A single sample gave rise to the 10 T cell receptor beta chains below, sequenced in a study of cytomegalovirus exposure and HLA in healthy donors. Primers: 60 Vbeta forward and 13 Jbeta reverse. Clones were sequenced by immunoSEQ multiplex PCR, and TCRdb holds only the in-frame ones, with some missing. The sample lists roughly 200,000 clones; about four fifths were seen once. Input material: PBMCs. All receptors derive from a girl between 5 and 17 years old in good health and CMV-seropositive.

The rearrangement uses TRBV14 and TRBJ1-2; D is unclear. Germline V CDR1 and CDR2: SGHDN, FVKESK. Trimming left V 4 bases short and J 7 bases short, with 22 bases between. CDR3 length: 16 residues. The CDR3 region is CASSPGRAPRLPGYTF. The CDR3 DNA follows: TGTGCCAGCAGCCCCGGACGGGCCCCGCGACTACCTGGCTACACCTTC.

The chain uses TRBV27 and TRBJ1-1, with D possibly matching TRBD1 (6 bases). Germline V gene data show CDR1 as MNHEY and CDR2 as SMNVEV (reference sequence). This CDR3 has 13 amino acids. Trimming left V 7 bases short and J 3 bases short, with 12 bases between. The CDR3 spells CASIGQTHTEAFF. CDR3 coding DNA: TGTGCCAGCATCGGACAGACACACACTGAAGCTTTCTTT.

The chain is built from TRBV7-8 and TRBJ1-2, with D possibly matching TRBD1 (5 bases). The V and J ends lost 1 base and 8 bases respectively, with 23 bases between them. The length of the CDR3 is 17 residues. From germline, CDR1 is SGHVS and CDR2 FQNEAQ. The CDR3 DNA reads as TGTGCCAGCAGCTTAGAAGGGGCGGGACCGAGCTCTTACGGCTACACCTTC. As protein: CASSLEGAGPSSYGYTF.

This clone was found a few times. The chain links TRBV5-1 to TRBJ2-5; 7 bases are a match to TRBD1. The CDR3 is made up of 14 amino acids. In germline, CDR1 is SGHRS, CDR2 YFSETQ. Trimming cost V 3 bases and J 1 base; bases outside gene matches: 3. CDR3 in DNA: TGCGCCAGCAGCTGGGGGACAGCCCAAGAGACCCAGTACTTC. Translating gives CASSWGTAQETQYF. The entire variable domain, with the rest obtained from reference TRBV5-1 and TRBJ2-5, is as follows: KAGVTQTPRYLIKTRGQQVTLSCSPISGHRSVSWYQQTPGQGLQFLFEYFSETQRNKGNFPGRFSGRQFSNSRSEMNVSTLELGDSALYLCASSWGTAQETQYFGPGTRLLVL.

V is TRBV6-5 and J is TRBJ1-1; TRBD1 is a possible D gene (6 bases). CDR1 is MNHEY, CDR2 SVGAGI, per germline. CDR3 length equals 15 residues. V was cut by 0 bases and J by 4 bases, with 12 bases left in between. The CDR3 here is CASSYSGGEGTEAFF. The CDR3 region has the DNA TGTGCCAGCAGTTACTCTGGGGGCGAGGGCACTGAAGCTTTCTTT.

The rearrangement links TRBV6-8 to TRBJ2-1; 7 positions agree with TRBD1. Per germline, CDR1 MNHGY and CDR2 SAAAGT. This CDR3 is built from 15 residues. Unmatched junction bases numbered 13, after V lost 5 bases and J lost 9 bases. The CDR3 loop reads CASSTTGQVVGEQFF. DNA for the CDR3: TGTGCCAGCAGTACTACCGGACAGGTCGTCGGTGAGCAGTTCTTC.

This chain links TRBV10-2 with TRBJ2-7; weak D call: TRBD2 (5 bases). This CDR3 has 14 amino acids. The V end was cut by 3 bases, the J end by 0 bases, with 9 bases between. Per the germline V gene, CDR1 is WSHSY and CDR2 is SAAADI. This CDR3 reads CASSEPSSSYEQYF. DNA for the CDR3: TGCGCCAGCAGTGAACCTAGCAGCTCCTACGAGCAGTACTTC.

Written as DNA, the CDR3 is TGTGCCAGCAGTCCAACCGGGGGGGGCACCGGGGAGCTGTTTTTT. Translated: CASSPTGGGTGELFF. This rearrangement joins TRBV27 to TRBJ2-2, with 8 positions matching TRBD2. The CDR3 has 15 residues. Germline CDR1 is MNHEY and CDR2 is SMNVEV (reference sequence). The V gene end was trimmed by 5 bases and the J gene end by 4 bases; junction bases not matched to a gene: 6.

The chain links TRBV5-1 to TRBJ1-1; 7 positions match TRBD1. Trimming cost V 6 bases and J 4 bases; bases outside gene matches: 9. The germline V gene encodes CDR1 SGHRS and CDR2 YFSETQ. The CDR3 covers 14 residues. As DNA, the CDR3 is TGCGCCAGCAAAACGCAGGGGGAGTTCACTGAAGCTTTCTTT. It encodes CASKTQGEFTEAFF.

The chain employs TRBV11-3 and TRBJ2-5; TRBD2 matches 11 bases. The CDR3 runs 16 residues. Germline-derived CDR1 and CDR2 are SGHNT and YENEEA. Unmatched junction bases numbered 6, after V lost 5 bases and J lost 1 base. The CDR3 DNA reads TGTGCCAGCAGCCCAAGACTAGCGGGGAGCCAAGAGACCCAGTACTTC. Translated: CASSPRLAGSQETQYF.